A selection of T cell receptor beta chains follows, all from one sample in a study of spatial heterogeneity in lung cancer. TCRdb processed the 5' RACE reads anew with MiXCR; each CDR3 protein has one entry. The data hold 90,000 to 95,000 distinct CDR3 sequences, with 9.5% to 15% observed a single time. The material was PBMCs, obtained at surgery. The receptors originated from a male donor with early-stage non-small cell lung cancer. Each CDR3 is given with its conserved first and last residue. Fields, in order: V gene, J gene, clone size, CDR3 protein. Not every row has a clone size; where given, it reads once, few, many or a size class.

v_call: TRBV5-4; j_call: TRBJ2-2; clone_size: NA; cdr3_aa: CASSLGGVNTGELFF
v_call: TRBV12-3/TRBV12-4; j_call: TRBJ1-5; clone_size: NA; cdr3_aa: CASRYTGGSQPQHF
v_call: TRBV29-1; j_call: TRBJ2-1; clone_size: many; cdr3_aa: CSVEEGGIYNEQFF
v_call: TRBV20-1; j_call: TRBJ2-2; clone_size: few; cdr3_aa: CSARGRTHTGELFF
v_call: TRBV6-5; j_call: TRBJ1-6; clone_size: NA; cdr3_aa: CASSSTRRQGGRNSPLHF
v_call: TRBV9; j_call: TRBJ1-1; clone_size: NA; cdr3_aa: CASSVGEGLDTEAFF
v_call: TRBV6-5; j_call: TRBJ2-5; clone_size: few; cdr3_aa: CASRTSGSVETQYF
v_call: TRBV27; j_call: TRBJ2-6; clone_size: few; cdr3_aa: CASSARTGANVLTF
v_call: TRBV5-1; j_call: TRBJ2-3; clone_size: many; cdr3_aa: CASRDGTTDTQYF
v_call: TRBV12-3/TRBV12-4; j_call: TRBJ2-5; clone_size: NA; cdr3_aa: CASSFQGAETQYF
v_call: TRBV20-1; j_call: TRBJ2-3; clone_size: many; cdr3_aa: CSASDRDTQYF
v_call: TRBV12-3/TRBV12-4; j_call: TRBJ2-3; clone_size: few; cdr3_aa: CASSLAGEGPDTQYF
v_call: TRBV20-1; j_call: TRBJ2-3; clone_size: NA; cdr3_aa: CSAHLRGKGTDTQYF
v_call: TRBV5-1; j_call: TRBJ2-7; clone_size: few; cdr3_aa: CASSLNGQGVSDEQYF
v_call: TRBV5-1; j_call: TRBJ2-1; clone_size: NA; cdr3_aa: CASRDRGDEQFF
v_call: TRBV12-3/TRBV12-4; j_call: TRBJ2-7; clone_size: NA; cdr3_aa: CASSLRWLAHEQYF
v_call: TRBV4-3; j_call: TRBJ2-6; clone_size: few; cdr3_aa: CASSQDVVSGANVLTF
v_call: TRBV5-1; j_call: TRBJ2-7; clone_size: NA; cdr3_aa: CASSSTGTLNEQYF
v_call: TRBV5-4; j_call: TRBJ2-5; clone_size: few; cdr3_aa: CASSLGGIETQYF
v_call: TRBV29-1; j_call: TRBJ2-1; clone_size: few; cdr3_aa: CSVEVDMLSFYNEQFF
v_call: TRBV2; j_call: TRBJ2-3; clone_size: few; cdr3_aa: CASRGPGTALGTQYF
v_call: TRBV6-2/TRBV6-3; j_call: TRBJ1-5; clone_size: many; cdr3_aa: CASTPISEGFNQPQHF
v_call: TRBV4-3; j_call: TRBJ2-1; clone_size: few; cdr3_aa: CASSQEGRVNNEQFF
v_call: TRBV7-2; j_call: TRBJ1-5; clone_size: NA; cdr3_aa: CASRPDRRGNQPQHF
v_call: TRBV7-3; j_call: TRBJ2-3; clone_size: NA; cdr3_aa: CASSLIAGALDTQYF
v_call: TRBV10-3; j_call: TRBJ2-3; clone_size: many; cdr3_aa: CAISGQASSHTQYF
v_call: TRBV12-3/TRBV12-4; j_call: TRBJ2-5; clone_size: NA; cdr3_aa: CASSFYSLAETQYF
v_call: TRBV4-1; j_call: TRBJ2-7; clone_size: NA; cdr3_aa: CASSQTGTSGRGYEQYF
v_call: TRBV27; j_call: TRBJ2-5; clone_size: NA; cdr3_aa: CASSLPATGFGETQYF
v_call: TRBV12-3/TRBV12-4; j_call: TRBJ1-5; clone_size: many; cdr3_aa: CASSFGQANQPQHF
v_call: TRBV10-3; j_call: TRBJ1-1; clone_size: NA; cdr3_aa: CAISDRENTEAFF
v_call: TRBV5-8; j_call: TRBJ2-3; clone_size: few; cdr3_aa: CASSLFQGSDTQYF
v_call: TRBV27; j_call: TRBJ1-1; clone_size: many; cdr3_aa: CASSLQGRNTEAFF
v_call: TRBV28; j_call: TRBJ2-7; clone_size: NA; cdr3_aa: CASNDRGLINEQYF
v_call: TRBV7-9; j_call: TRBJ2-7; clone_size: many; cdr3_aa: CASSSRGGGNYEQYF
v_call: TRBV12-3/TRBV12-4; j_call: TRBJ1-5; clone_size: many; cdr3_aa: CASSSRPLTQHF
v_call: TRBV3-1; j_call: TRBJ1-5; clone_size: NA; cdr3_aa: CASSQDAGSNQPQHF
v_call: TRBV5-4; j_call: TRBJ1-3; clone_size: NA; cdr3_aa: CASRPDLAFGNTIYF
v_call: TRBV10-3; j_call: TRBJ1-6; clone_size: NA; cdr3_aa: CAINRGGQGLNSPLHF
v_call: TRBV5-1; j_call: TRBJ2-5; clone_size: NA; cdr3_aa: CASSVGPGLLKETQYF
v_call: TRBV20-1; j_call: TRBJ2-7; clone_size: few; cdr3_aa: CSARDFFRGYEQYF
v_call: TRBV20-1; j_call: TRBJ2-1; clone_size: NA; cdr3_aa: CSARADEQFF
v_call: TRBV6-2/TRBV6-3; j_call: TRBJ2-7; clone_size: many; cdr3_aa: CASSWFPTSNYEQYF
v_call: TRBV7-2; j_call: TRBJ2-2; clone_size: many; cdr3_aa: CASSSQGHPGTGELFF
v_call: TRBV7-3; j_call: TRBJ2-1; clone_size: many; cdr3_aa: CASSRGLADTGNYNEQFF
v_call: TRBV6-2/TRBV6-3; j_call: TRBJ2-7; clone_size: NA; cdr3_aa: CASGSLRSSSYEQYF
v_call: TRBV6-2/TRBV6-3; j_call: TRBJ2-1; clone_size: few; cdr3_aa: CASSTLTRPPYNEQFF
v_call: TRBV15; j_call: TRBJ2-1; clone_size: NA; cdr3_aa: CATSRDPYGNEQFF
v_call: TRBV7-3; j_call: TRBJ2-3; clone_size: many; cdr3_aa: CASSSPTDTQYF
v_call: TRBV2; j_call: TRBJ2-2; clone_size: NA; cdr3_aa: CASSLDRVIGELFF
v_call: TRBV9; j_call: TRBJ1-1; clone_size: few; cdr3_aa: CASSVTGTEPFNTEAFF
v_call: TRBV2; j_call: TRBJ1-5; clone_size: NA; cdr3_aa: CASRGRDGSNQPQHF
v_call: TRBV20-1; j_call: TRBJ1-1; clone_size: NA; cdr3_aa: CSARDPRANTEAFF
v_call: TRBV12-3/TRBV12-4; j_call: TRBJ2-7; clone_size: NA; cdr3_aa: CASSFERGAYEQYF
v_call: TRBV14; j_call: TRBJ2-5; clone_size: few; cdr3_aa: CASSRWRETQYF
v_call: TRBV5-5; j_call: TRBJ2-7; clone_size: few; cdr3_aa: CASSPQGPPYEQYF
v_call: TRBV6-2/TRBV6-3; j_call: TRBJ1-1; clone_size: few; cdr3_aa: CASSYPGQGQWAFF
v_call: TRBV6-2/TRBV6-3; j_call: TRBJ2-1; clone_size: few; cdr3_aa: CASSPAGRGNNEQFF
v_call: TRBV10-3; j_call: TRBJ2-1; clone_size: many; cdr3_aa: CAIREGNEQFF
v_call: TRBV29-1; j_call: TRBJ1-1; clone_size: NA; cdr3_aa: CSARGQQMNTEAFF